Sequencing of this T cell receptor beta chain was carried out in a study of shared clonotypes between healthy human individuals. This table comes from immunoSEQ multiplex PCR, and its TCRdb copy is limited to in-frame clones, with some not included. The table includes some 2,500,000 clones, approximately 94% detected once. Germline CDR1 reads MNHEY; CDR2 reads SVGAGI. After removal of 4 bases from V and 6 bases from J, the junction contained 9 bases not matched to a gene. This CDR3 has 16 residues. CD4+ cells yielded CD45RA+ naive and CD45RA-negative memory subsets. The material sequenced was naive CD4+ T cells from PBMCs. The subset denotes: CD45RA+ positively selected. The receptor was isolated from a man between 18 and 29 years old in good health. Some clones in this sample may be carry-over from other donors' samples. This sequence joins TRBV6-5 and TRBJ1-5; 10 bases line up with TRBD1. The CDR3 sequence is CASSSPGQGSGQPQHF. The CDR3 DNA follows: TGTGCCAGCAGTTCGCCGGGACAGGGGAGCGGTCAGCCCCAGCATTTT.